The 5 T cell receptor beta chains reported below all come from one sample, sequenced in a study of CD4 T cells in relation to SARS-CoV-2 and coronaviruses. Antigen specificity for these receptors is unknown. Here immunoSEQ multiplex PCR was the method, and the copy in TCRdb shows in-frame clones only, minus some. This sample has tens of thousands of clones, with roughly 87% found just once. Material for sequencing was naive CD4+ T cells from PBMCs, cultured in vitro. The subset: naive CD4+ T cells isolated by negative enrichment. The receptors shown here come from an adult with COVID-19.

This clone has a single count. The rearrangement joins TRBV28 to TRBJ2-1, with 9 positions matching TRBD1. V was pared by 5 bases and J by 7 bases, with 6 bases of the junction left unmatched. The germline V gene has CDR1 MDHEN and CDR2 SYDVKM. The CDR3 extends over 14 amino acids. This chain's CDR3 is CASSRTGEENEQFF. DNA for the CDR3: TGTGCCAGCAGTAGGACAGGGGAGGAGAATGAGCAGTTCTTC. The whole variable domain, remainder taken from reference TRBV28 and TRBJ2-1, is DVKVTQSSRYLVKRTGEKVFLECVQDMDHENMFWYRQDPGLGLRLIYFSYDVKMKEKGDIPEGYSVSREKKERFSLILESASTNQTSMYLCASSRTGEENEQFFGPGTRLTVL.

The rearrangement uses TRBV5-5 and TRBJ2-1; D is ambiguous. The germline gives CDR1 SGHKS, CDR2 YYEKEE (reference sequence). V lost 3 bases and J lost 3, with 16 bases in between. The CDR3 consists of 16 residues. CDR3: CASSWRGLGNYNEQFF. The CDR3 region has the DNA TGTGCCAGCAGCTGGCGAGGTTTGGGGAACTACAATGAGCAGTTCTTC.

CDR3 sequence (DNA): TGTGCCATCAGAATGGGACAGAACACCGGGGAGCTGTTTTTT. It codes for CAIRMGQNTGELFF. The chain combines TRBV10-3 with TRBJ2-2; D possibly corresponds to TRBD1 (6 bases). V was pared by 6 bases and J by 1 base, with 9 bases between. The CDR3 runs 14 residues. Germline loops: CDR1 ENHRY, CDR2 SYGVKD.

This clone was picked up one time. This rearrangement joins TRBV6-2 or TRBV6-3 to TRBJ2-4; 7 bases line up with TRBD1. Germline CDR1 and CDR2: MNHEY and SVGEGT. After removal of 5 bases from V and 9 bases from J, the junction contained 16 bases not matched to a gene. The CDR3 sequence is 16 residues long. CDR3 protein: CASSNPTGQTYSIQYF. The CDR3 nucleotides read TGTGCCAGCAGTAACCCTACGGGACAGACCTATAGCATTCAGTACTTC.

The V and J genes are TRBV4-2 and TRBJ2-7, with D tentatively TRBD2 (6 bases). CDR1 and CDR2 from the germline V gene are LGHNA and YNFKEQ. V lost 0 bases and J 7 bases, leaving 13 bases between the germline ends. This CDR3 spans 14 amino acids. CDR3 in DNA: TGTGCCAGCAGCCAAGAGCGGGAAACGGGAGAGCAGTACTTC. This codes for CASSQERETGEQYF.